This T cell receptor (beta chain) was profiled in a study of PD-1 blockade in classical Hodgkin lymphoma. The study's findings and limits: Although disease activity or prior therapy may be involved, causes of the repertoire differences remain undefined. Healthy donors reportedly exceeded newly diagnosed patients in baseline TCR diversity.

Time point meaning: newly diagnosed, previously untreated cHL patient sample. Thawed PBMCs underwent magnetic negative selection to yield purified CD4+ T cells. Comparison PBMCs came from previously untreated, newly diagnosed classical Hodgkin lymphoma patients. To note about this clone: Its specificity is not known.

Assay used: immunoSEQ multiplex PCR; TCRdb lists only in-frame clones, some missing. The sample lists 15,000 to 19,000 clones, about 86% occurring once. The sample taken for sequencing was CD4+ T cells from blood. The clonotype comes from a human donor with classical Hodgkin lymphoma.

The CDR3 region is CASRPTGALRGYTF. The DNA for the CDR3 is TGTGCCAGCAGACCGACAGGGGCATTGAGGGGCTACACCTTC. The chain joins TRBV6-1 to TRBJ1-2, with TRBD1 identical over 8 bases. In germline, CDR1 is MNHNS, CDR2 SASEGT. The V segment lost 6 bases and the J segment 8 bases; nucleotides outside the gene matches: 11. The CDR3 runs to 14 residues.